The clone carrying this T cell receptor (beta chain) was recorded a few times. Antigen specificity is unknown. Trimming removed 2 bases from V and 2 bases from J, with 10 bases in between. Germline CDR1 is SGHTA and CDR2 is FQGNSA. The CDR3 extends over 15 amino acids. This sample is part of a study of T cells after yellow fever vaccination. By 5'RACE template switching, TCR cDNA was produced, with a universal primer site and UMIs added in the process. TCRdb used MiXCR to reprocess the 5' RACE reads, holding one entry per CDR3 protein. Of hundreds of thousands of distinct CDR3 sequences in the sample, around 10% were seen once. Study conclusions and caveats: Faster peaking, at day 5 versus 15, marked a secondary response that was weaker. Re-detected after boosting: most primary clones, more than 95% of CD4 and less than 90% of CD8. Abundant clonotypes from the bulk population could contaminate FACS-sorted repertoires.

The sequence came from a man aged 18 to 30 who received the YFV17D yellow fever vaccine. The starting material was PBMCs, obtained on the day of the first yellow fever vaccination. The chain combines TRBV7-2 with TRBJ2-1; D perhaps matches TRBD2 (5 bases). The CDR3 bases are TGTGCCAGCAGCTTAAGGAGCGGTACCTACAATGAGCAGTTCTTC. It translates to CASSLRSGTYNEQFF.